These 10 T cell receptor beta chains share one sample of origin, sequenced in a study of cytomegalovirus exposure and HLA in healthy donors. With 60 Vbeta and 13 Jbeta primers, the PCR was carried out. Here immunoSEQ multiplex PCR was the method, and the copy in TCRdb shows in-frame clones only, minus some. The profile shows tens of thousands of clones, about four fifths of them singletons. Sequencing was performed on PBMCs. The receptors stem from a woman aged 40 to 50 in good health and CMV-seronegative.

The chain is built from TRBV2 and TRBJ1-1; unclear D gene. The germline gives CDR1 SNHLY, CDR2 FYNNEI. This CDR3 has 14 residues. V gave up 2 bases and J gave up 2 bases, with 9 bases separating them. This CDR3 is CASSENPRNTEAFF. As DNA, the CDR3 is TGTGCCAGCAGTGAAAACCCCAGAAACACTGAAGCTTTCTTT. Combining the CDR3 with reference TRBV2 and TRBJ1-1 gives the whole variable domain EPEVTQTPSHQVTQMGQEVILRCVPISNHLYFYWYRQILGQKVEFLVSFYNNEISEKSEIFDDQFSVERPDGSNFTLKIRSTKLEDSAMYFCASSENPRNTEAFFGQGTRLTVV.

This clone showed up just a few times. V is TRBV6-1 and J is TRBJ2-2, with 10 positions matching TRBD1. This CDR3 region has 15 residues. Losses at the gene ends were 2 bases for V and 5 bases for J; bases not matched to a gene: 2. Germline CDR1 is MNHNS and CDR2 is SASEGT. The CDR3, as DNA: TGTGCCAGCAGTGAATGGACAGGGGGAACCGGGGAGCTGTTTTTT. Translated: CASSEWTGGTGELFF.

The chain couples TRBV25-1 to TRBJ1-2; TRBD1 might be the D (6 bases). The CDR3 sequence is 12 residues long. Germline V gene lookup returns CDR1 MGHDK and CDR2 SYGVNS. V was clipped by 6 bases and J by 4 bases, with 9 bases between them. The CDR3 region has the DNA TGTGCCAGCAGCCTGACAGGCTATGGCTACACCTTC. Amino acid sequence: CASSLTGYGYTF.

The chain couples TRBV9 to TRBJ1-1; TRBD1 agrees at 8 bases. V was clipped by 4 bases and J by 5 bases; unmatched bases: 10. CDR3 size: 15 residues. In germline, CDR1 is SGDLS, CDR2 YYNGEE. In DNA, the CDR3 is TGTGCCAGCAGCCAGGAAGACAGGGGCGTGACTGAAGCTTTCTTT. This gives the protein CASSQEDRGVTEAFF.

This chain joins TRBV2 and TRBJ2-7; D is perhaps TRBD2 (7 bases). Trimming removed 5 bases at V and 5 bases at J, with 16 bases between. The germline gives CDR1 SNHLY, CDR2 FYNNEI. The CDR3 length is 14 residues. CDR3 in DNA: TGTGCCAGCAGTTCGAGGGGGGGATCAAACGAGCAGTACTTC. Translating gives CASSSRGGSNEQYF.

The V call is TRBV29-1, the J call TRBJ1-2; 8 nucleotides agree with TRBD1. Germline values: CDR1 SQVTM, CDR2 ANQGSEA. This CDR3 has 13 residues. Unmatched junction bases numbered 9, after V lost 5 bases and J lost 7 bases. The CDR3 nucleotides are TGCAGCGTTACCTCACAGGGGGTCTGTGGCTACACCTTC. Translating gives CSVTSQGVCGYTF.

The chain is built from TRBV7-2 and TRBJ2-3, with a weak D call TRBD2 (6 bases). V lost 4 bases and J lost 4, with 12 bases in between. This CDR3 is 14 amino acids long. Germline V CDR1 and CDR2: SGHTA, FQGNSA. CDR3 coding DNA: TGTGCCAGCAGCTCTCGACTAGACGCAGATACGCAGTATTTT. It yields the protein CASSSRLDADTQYF.

The rearrangement uses TRBV7-6 and TRBJ2-1, with D unclear. Germline CDR1 reads SGHVS; CDR2 reads FNYEAQ. With 3 bases removed from V and 0 bases from J, the gap between germline ends came to 9 bases. This CDR3 comprises 15 residues. The CDR3 bases are TGTGCCAGCAGCTTTTTACAGAGCTCCTACAATGAGCAGTTCTTC. Translation: CASSFLQSSYNEQFF.

The chain carries TRBV4-1 and TRBJ1-1; TRBD1 matches 9 bases. With 2 bases clipped from V and 8 bases from J, the junction kept 9 bases outside the gene matches. Germline CDR1 MGHRA, CDR2 YSYEKL. The CDR3 is made up of 15 amino acids. CDR3 residues: CASSQTTGGIREAFF. The CDR3 DNA follows: TGCGCCAGCAGCCAAACGACAGGGGGTATACGAGAAGCTTTCTTT.

The rearrangement links TRBV28 to TRBJ1-1; D might be TRBD1 (5 bases). The germline V and J ends were trimmed by 5 bases and 10 bases, with 11 bases remaining between them. Germline V gene sequence: CDR1 MDHEN, CDR2 SYDVKM. The CDR3 runs to 11 residues. The chain's CDR3 is CASSLGGGAFF. Here the CDR3 DNA reads TGTGCCAGCAGTCTGGGGGGGGGAGCTTTCTTT.